This T cell receptor (beta chain) was identified during a study of T-cell reconstitution after alpha-beta-depleted transplantation in children. Researchers prepared the TCRbeta library using unique molecular identifiers, the study reports. Each CDR3 protein is one row after TCRdb ran MiXCR on the PCR reads. The table records about 410,000 distinct CDR3 sequences, just over 20% of them present only once. This clonotype was seen a handful of times. The starting material was PBMCs from the stem cell graft donor, obtained from the stem cell graft. The TCR originated in a human donor who donated a stem cell graft to a child with acute myeloid leukemia.

The chain's CDR3 is CASSLAQGAYNEQFF. In nucleotides, the CDR3 is TGTGCCAGCAGTTTAGCGCAGGGTGCCTACAATGAGCAGTTCTTC. The V and J genes are TRBV12-3 or TRBV12-4 and TRBJ2-1; weak D call: TRBD1 (5 bases). V lost 0 bases to trimming and J lost 2 bases, with 8 bases between them. The CDR3 has 15 amino acids.